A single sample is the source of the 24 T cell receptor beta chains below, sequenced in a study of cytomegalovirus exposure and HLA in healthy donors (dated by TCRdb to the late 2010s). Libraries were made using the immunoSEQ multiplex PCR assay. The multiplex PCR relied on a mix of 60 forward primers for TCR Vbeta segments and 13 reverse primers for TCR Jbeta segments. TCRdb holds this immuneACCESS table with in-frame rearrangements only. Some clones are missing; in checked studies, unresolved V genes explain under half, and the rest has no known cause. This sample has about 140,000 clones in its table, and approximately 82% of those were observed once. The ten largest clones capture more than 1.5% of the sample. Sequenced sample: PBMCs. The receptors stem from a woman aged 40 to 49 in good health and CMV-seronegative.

The CDR3 loop is CASSSPGQGTEAFF. The CDR3 DNA reads as TGTGCCAGCAGCTCGCCGGGACAGGGGACTGAAGCTTTCTTT. The V gene is TRBV28, the J gene TRBJ1-1; 10 positions match TRBD1. CDR1 is MDHEN and CDR2 is SYDVKM in the germline V gene. The CDR3 is 14 residues long. Trimming at V came to 6 bases and at J to 5 bases, leaving 6 bases not matched to a gene. Looking up the rest from reference TRBV28 and TRBJ1-1 gives the full variable domain: DVKVTQSSRYLVKRTGEKVFLECVQDMDHENMFWYRQDPGLGLRLIYFSYDVKMKEKGDIPEGYSVSREKKERFSLILESASTNQTSMYLCASSSPGQGTEAFFGQGTRLTVV.

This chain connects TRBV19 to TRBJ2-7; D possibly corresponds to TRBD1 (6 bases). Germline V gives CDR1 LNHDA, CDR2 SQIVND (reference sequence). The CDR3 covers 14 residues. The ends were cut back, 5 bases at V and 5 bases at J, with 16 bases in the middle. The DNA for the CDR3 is TGTGCCAGTAGTTTTTTAGCAGGGGCGGACGAGCAGTACTTC. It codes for CASSFLAGADEQYF.

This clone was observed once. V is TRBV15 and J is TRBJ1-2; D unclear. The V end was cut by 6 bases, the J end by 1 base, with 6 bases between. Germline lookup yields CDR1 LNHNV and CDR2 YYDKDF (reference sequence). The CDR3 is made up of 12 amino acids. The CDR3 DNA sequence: TGTGCCACCAGGGAGATTAACTATGGCTACACCTTC. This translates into CATREINYGYTF.

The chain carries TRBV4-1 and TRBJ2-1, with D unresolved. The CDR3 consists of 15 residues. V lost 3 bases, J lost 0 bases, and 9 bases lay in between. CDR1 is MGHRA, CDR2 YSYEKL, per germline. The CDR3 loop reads CASSQVQSSYNEQFF. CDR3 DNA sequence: TGCGCCAGCAGCCAGGTACAGAGCTCCTACAATGAGCAGTTCTTC.

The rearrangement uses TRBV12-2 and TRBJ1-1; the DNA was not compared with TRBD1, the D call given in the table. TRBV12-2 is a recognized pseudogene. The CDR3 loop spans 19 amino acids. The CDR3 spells CASRYHHLSSLDMNTEAFF. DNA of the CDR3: TGTGCAAGTCGATACCACCACCTCAGCTCCCTTGACATGAACACTGAAGCTTTCTTT.

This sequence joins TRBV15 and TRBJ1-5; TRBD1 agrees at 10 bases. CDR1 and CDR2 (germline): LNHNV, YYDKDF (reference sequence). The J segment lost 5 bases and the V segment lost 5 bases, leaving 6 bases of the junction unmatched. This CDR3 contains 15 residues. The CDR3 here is CATSHRTGGYQPQHF. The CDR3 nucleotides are TGTGCCACCAGCCATAGGACAGGGGGGTATCAGCCCCAGCATTTT.

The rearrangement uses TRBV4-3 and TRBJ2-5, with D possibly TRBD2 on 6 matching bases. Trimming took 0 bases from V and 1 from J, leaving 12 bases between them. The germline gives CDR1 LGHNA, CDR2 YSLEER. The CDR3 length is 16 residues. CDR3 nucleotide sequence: TGCGCCAGCAGCCAAGATAATACGGGGGTCCAAGAGACCCAGTACTTC. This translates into CASSQDNTGVQETQYF.

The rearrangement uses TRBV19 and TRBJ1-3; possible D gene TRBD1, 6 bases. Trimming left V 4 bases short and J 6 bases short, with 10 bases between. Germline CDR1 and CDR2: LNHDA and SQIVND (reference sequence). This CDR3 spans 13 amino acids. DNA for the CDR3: TGTGCCAGTAGTACAGGGGAAGAAAACACCATATATTTT. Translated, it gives CASSTGEENTIYF.

CDR3 residues: CASSGGGTGLKGYTF. In nucleotides, the CDR3 is TGTGCCAGCAGCGGAGGGGGGACAGGGCTCAAGGGCTACACCTTC. The chain joins TRBV21-1 to TRBJ1-2; whether TRBD1, the table's D call, matches the DNA was not checked. TRBV21-1 represents a pseudogene. This CDR3 has 15 residues.

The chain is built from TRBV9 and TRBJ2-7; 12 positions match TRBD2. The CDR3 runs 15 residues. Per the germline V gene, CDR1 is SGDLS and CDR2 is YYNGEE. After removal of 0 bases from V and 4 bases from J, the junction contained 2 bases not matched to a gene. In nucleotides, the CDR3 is TGTGCCAGCAGCGTAGGGACTAGCGGGAATTACGAGCAGTACTTC. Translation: CASSVGTSGNYEQYF.

CDR3 residues: CASSPRRYNEQFF. In DNA, the CDR3 is TGTGCCAGCAGCCCTCGGAGATACAATGAGCAGTTCTTC. This chain links TRBV11-2 with TRBJ2-1; unclear D gene. The CDR3 extends over 13 amino acids. Germline CDR1 is SGHAT and CDR2 is FQNNGV. Between the trimmed V and J ends, which lost 5 bases and 4 bases, there was a span of 9 bases.

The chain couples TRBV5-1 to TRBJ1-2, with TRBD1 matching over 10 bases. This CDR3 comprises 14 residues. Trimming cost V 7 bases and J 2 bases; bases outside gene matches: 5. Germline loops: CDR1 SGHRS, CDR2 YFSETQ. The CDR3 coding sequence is TGCGCCAGCGGGCTGGGACAGGGGAACTATGGCTACACCTTC. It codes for CASGLGQGNYGYTF.

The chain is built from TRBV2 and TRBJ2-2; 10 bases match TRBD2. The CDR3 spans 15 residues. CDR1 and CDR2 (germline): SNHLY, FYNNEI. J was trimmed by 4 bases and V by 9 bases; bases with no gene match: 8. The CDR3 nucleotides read TGTGCCAGTTCACCGGGACTAGCGAGCACCGGGGAGCTGTTTTTT. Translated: CASSPGLASTGELFF.

CDR3 loop: CASSVAPGTGQETQYF. DNA for the CDR3: TGTGCCAGCAGCGTAGCTCCCGGGACAGGTCAAGAGACCCAGTACTTC. The rearrangement joins TRBV9 to TRBJ2-5; 8 bases match TRBD1. This CDR3 contains 16 residues. Germline CDR1 is SGDLS and CDR2 is YYNGEE. Trimming removed 0 bases from V and 2 bases from J; junction bases left unmatched: 6.

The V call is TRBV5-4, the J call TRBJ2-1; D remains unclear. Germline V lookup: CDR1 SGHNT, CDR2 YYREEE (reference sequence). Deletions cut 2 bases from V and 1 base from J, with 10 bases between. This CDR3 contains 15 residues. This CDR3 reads CASSLQQASYNEQFF. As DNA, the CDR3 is TGTGCCAGCAGCTTACAGCAGGCGTCCTACAATGAGCAGTTCTTC.

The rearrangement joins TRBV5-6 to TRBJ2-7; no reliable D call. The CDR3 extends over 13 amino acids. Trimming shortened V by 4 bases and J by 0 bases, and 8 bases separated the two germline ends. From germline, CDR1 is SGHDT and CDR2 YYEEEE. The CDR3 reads CASSPRSSYEQYF. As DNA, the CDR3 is TGTGCCAGCAGCCCCCGGAGCTCCTACGAGCAGTACTTC.

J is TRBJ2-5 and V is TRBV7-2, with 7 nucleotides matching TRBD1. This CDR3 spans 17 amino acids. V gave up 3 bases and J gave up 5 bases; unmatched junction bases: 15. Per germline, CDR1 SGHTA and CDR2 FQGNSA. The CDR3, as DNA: TGTGCCAGCAGCTTCGATCCTCCGGGACAGATGCGGGAGACCCAGTACTTC. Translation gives CASSFDPPGQMRETQYF.

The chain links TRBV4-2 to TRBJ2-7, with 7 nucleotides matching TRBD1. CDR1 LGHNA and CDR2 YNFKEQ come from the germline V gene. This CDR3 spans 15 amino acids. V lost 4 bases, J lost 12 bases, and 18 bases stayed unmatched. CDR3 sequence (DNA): TGTGCCAGCAGCCCCACTTCAACGGTACAGGGGAACACGTACTTC. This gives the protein CASSPTSTVQGNTYF.

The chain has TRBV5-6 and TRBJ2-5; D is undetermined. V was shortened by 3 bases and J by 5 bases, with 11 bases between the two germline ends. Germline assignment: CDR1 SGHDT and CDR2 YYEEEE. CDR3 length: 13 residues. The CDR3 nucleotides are TGTGCCAGCAGCTCTGATTTCAGGGAGACCCAGTACTTC. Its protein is CASSSDFRETQYF. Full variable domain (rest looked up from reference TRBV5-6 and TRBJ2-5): DAGVTQSPTHLIKTRGQQVTLRCSPKSGHDTVSWYQQALGQGPQFIFQYYEEEERQRGNFPDRFSGHQFPNYSSELNVNALLLGDSALYLCASSSDFRETQYFGPGTRLLVL.

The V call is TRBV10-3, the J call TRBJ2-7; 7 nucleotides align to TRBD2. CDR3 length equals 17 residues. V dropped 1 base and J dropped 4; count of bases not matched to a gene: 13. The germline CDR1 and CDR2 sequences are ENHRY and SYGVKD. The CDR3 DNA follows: TGTGCCATCAGTGAGTGGAGGGCGGGAGTTCTGATATACGAGCAGTACTTC. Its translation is CAISEWRAGVLIYEQYF.

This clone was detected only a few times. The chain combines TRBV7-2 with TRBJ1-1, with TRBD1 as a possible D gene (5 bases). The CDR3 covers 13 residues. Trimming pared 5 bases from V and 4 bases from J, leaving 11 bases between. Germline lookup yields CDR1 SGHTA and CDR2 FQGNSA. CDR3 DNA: TGTGCCAGCAGCCCCATGGGGGGCACTGAAGCTTTCTTT. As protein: CASSPMGGTEAFF.

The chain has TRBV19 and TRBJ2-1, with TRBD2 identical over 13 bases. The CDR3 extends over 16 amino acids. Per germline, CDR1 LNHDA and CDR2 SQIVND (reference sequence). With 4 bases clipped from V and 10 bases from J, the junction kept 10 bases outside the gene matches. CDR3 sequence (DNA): TGTGCCAGTAGTACCGGACTAGCGGGAGCGTTGGGAGAGCAGTTCTTC. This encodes CASSTGLAGALGEQFF. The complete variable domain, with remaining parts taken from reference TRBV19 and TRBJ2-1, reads DGGITQSPKYLFRKEGQNVTLSCEQNLNHDAMYWYRQDPGQGLRLIYYSQIVNDFQKGDIAEGYSVSREKKESFPLTVTSAQKNPTAFYLCASSTGLAGALGEQFFGPGTRLTVL.

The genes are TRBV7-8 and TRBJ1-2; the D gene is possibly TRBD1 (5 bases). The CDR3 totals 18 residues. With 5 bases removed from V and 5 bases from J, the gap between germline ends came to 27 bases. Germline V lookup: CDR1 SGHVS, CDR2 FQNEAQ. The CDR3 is CASSHGGVTGVRDYGYTF. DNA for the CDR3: TGTGCCAGCAGCCACGGAGGTGTGACGGGGGTAAGGGATTATGGCTACACCTTC. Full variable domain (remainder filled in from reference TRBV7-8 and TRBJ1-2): GAGVSQSPRYKVAKRGQDVALRCDPISGHVSLFWYQQALGQGPEFLTYFQNEAQLDKSGLPSDRFFAERPEGSVSTLKIQRTQQEDSAVYLCASSHGGVTGVRDYGYTFGSGTRLTVV.

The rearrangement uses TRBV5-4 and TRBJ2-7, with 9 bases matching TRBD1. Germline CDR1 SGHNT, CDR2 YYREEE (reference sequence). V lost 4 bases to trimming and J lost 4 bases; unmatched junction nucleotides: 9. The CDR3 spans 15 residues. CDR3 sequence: CASSKDRGWEYEQYF. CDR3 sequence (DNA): TGTGCCAGCAGCAAGGACAGGGGCTGGGAGTACGAGCAGTACTTC.